Detailed here is one TCR beta chain. V was pared by 6 bases and J by 2 bases, with 6 bases between. The CDR3 consists of 12 residues. CDR1 and CDR2 from the germline V gene are MNHNS and SASEGT. The data derive from a study of cytomegalovirus exposure and HLA in healthy donors. 13 Jbeta primers and 60 Vbeta primers were used for the PCR. Sequenced by immunoSEQ multiplex PCR; TCRdb stores in-frame clones only, minus some. The repertoire has hundreds of thousands of clones, about 89% of them found once; the top ten carry more than 0.8%. The J gene is TRBJ2-3, the V gene TRBV6-1; D call uncertain. The sequence derives from a young woman in good health and CMV-seronegative. The sequencing input was PBMCs. CDR3 nucleotide sequence: TGTGCCAGCAGGGGCTTCACAGATACGCAGTATTTT. Its protein product is CASRGFTDTQYF.